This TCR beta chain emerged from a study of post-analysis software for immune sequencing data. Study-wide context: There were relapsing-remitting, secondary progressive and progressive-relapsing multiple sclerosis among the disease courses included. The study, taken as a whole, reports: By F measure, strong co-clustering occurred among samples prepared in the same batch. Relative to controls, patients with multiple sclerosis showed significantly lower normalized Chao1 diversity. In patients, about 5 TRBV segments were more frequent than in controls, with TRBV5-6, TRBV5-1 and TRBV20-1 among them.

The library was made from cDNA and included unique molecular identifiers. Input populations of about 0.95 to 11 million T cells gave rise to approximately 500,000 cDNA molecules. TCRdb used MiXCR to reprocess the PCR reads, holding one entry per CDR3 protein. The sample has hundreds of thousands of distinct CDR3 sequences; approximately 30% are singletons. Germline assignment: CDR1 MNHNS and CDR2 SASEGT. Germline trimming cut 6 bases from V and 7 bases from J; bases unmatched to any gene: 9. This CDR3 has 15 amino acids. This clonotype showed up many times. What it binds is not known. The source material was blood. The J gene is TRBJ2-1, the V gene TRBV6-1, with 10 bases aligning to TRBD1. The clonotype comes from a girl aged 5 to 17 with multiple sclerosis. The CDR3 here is CASRSVTGGGNEQFF. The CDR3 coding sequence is TGTGCCAGCAGGTCCGTGACAGGGGGCGGAAATGAGCAGTTCTTC.